The rows below give T cell receptor beta chains drawn from one sample of a study of blood T cell repertoires in COVID-19. The assay was immunoSEQ multiplex PCR, and TCRdb's table has in-frame clones only and misses some. Altogether over 150,000 clones are present, approximately 80% being singletons, with the ten largest covering 8% to 9.5%. Sequenced sample: peripheral blood. These receptors came from a woman older than 75 with active or convalescent COVID-19. The CDR3 runs from the conserved cysteine through the conserved F or W. The D gene is left open where the match is weak. Not all rows give a size; the values are once, few, many and, for expanded clones, a class.

abundance	d_gene	v_gene	j_gene	CDR3nt	CDR3aa
-	TRBD1	TRBV19	TRBJ2-7	TGTGCCAGTAGTATTGAGGACAGGGGGTACGAGCAGTACTTC	CASSIEDRGYEQYF
-	TRBD2	TRBV4-1	TRBJ2-7	TGCGCCAGCAGCCCCCCCCCAGCGGGGGTGGGGTTTGACGAGCAGTACTTC	CASSPPPAGVGFDEQYF
-	TRBD1	TRBV18	TRBJ1-6	TGTGCCAGCTCACCTTGGACAGGGGGTAGCTCCTATAATTCACCCCTCCACTTT	CASSPWTGGSSYNSPLHF
-	-	TRBV5-6	TRBJ1-2	TGTGCCAGCAGCTTGGGGCGCAGGAACTATGGCTACACCTTC	CASSLGRRNYGYTF
-	-	TRBV6-2/TRBV6-3	TRBJ2-5	TGTGCCAGCAGTTGGAAAATAGGGAGTAGGGAGACCCAGTACTTC	CASSWKIGSRETQYF
-	TRBD1	TRBV11-2	TRBJ1-3	TGTGCCAGCAGCTTACAGGGACAGGGGTCTGGAAACACCATATATTTT	CASSLQGQGSGNTIYF
-	TRBD1	TRBV25-1	TRBJ1-6	TGTGCCAGCAGTGGGGGGACAGGCAATTCACCCCTCCACTTT	CASSGGTGNSPLHF
-	-	TRBV5-6	TRBJ1-1	TGTGCCAGCAGAAAGTGGGCGACTGAAGCTTTCTTT	CASRKWATEAFF
-	-	TRBV9	TRBJ1-3	TGTGCCAGCAGCGGACGACCCGATCCTCAGGGGAACACCATATATTTT	CASSGRPDPQGNTIYF
-	-	TRBV10-3	TRBJ1-1	TGTGCCATCAGTGCAGGTTCGAACACTGAAGCTTTCTTT	CAISAGSNTEAFF
-	-	TRBV6-5	TRBJ2-7	TGTGCCAGCAGTCCGGGGGATGGGTTCTACGAGCAGTACTTC	CASSPGDGFYEQYF
-	-	TRBV4-2	TRBJ1-3	TGTGCCAGCAGCCAAGACCCCCCAGGGGCCTCTGGAAACACCATATATTTT	CASSQDPPGASGNTIYF
-	TRBD1	TRBV11-3	TRBJ2-1	TGTGCCAGTGGCTCGGGACAGGGTGGATGGAATGAGCAGTTCTTC	CASGSGQGGWNEQFF
-	-	TRBV5-1	TRBJ1-3	TGCGCCAGCAGCTTGGGGACAACCCGAATGGGAAACACCATATATTTT	CASSLGTTRMGNTIYF
-	-	TRBV5-4	TRBJ2-7	TGTGCCAGCAGCTTGAACAGGTTGAACTACGAGCAGTACTTC	CASSLNRLNYEQYF
-	TRBD1	TRBV18	TRBJ1-2	TGTGCCAGCTCACCACCTGGGACAGTTCCTAACTATGGCTACACCTTC	CASSPPGTVPNYGYTF
-	-	TRBV5-1	TRBJ1-2	TGCGCCAGCAGCCCCCTGGACAGTAAGAGCGGCTACACCTTC	CASSPLDSKSGYTF
-	TRBD1	TRBV6-2/TRBV6-3	TRBJ1-5	TGTGCCAGCAGTTCCTCTAAACAGGGGCCAGCATTTAATCAGCCCCAGCATTTT	CASSSSKQGPAFNQPQHF
-	-	TRBV6-2/TRBV6-3	TRBJ1-2	TGTGCCAGCAGTTCGCAGGCAAGAGGCTACACCTTC	CASSSQARGYTF
-	TRBD1	TRBV7-2	TRBJ1-2	TGTGCCAGCAGCTTAGCTCAGGGGGCGCGAGGCTACACCTTC	CASSLAQGARGYTF
-	-	TRBV14	TRBJ1-2	TGTGCCAGCAGCCAAGGCGGGGGGGGCTATGGCTACACCTTC	CASSQGGGGYGYTF
once	-	TRBV7-3	TRBJ1-2	TGTGCCAGCAGCTTTGGGCAGGGTGGCGGCTACACCTTC	CASSFGQGGGYTF
-	-	TRBV19	TRBJ1-5	TGTGCCAGTAGTATTAGTAGTAGCAATCAGCCCCAGCATTTT	CASSISSSNQPQHF
-	-	TRBV7-8	TRBJ2-4	TGTGCCAGCAGCCAAATAGGGGTCCTAGCCAAAAACATTCAGTACTTC	CASSQIGVLAKNIQYF
-	TRBD1	TRBV6-5	TRBJ2-2	TGTGCCAGCAGAACGGGACAGGCGGCCGGGGAGCTGTTTTTT	CASRTGQAAGELFF